Below are 26 T cell receptor beta chains sequenced from a single sample in a study of blood T cell repertoires in COVID-19. Only in-frame clones appear in the TCRdb table, and some are missing; sequencing was by immunoSEQ multiplex PCR. Here the sample spans approximately 240,000 clones, roughly 82% being singletons. Sequencing was done on a sample of peripheral blood. Receptor source: a woman of 80 years or more with active or convalescent COVID-19.

This chain joins TRBV19 and TRBJ1-1; D perhaps matches TRBD1 (6 bases). This CDR3 is 15 amino acids long. Per the germline V gene, CDR1 is LNHDA and CDR2 is SQIVND (reference sequence). The ends were cut back, 7 bases at V and 1 base at J, with 16 bases in the middle. CDR3 nucleotides: TGTGCCAGTACCGACAGGCCCGTGGGGAACACTGAAGCTTTCTTT. Translated: CASTDRPVGNTEAFF.

V is TRBV2 and J is TRBJ2-5, with TRBD1 matching over 9 bases. The CDR3 sequence is 15 residues long. Germline loops: CDR1 SNHLY, CDR2 FYNNEI. The junction had 9 bases not matched to a gene; V was cut back by 5 bases and J by 5 bases. The CDR3 coding sequence is TGTGCCAGCAGTACCGGGACAGGGCGGGGGGAGACCCAGTACTTC. Protein: CASSTGTGRGETQYF.

This rearrangement joins TRBV9 to TRBJ1-2; no reliable D call. CDR1 and CDR2 from the germline V gene are SGDLS and YYNGEE. The CDR3 runs 13 residues. The V and J ends lost 1 base and 0 bases respectively, with 4 bases between them. CDR3: CASSVQTNYGYTF. DNA for the CDR3: TGTGCCAGCAGCGTACAGACTAACTATGGCTACACCTTC.

This chain connects TRBV7-9 to TRBJ2-7; TRBD1 aligns across 9 bases. The V segment lost 5 bases and the J segment 7 bases; nucleotides outside the gene matches: 3. CDR1 and CDR2 from the germline V gene are SEHNR and FQNEAQ (reference sequence). The CDR3 covers 12 residues. The CDR3 sequence: CASSLDRGEQYF. The CDR3 region has the DNA TGTGCCAGCAGCCTCGACAGGGGGGAGCAGTACTTC.

J is TRBJ1-1 and V is TRBV29-1; 7 nucleotides match TRBD1. The V and J ends lost 5 bases and 1 base, in that order; junction bases with no gene match: 7. Germline CDR1 and CDR2: SQVTM and ANQGSEA. The CDR3 has 14 amino acids. The CDR3 DNA reads as TGCAGCGTTCTGAGACAGGGAGGGAACACTGAAGCTTTCTTT. Residues: CSVLRQGGNTEAFF.

The J gene is TRBJ1-2, the V gene TRBV18, with TRBD1 identical over 9 bases. The CDR3 is 15 amino acids. Germline V gene data show CDR1 as KGHSH and CDR2 as LQKENI. The ends lost 3 bases at V and 4 bases at J; junction bases unmatched: 6. The CDR3 bases are TGTGCCAGCTCACCGGGACAGGGTGGGACCTATGGCTACACCTTC. Amino acids: CASSPGQGGTYGYTF.

The V and J genes are TRBV7-2 and TRBJ2-7; TRBD2 matches 8 bases. Per the germline V gene, CDR1 is SGHTA and CDR2 is FQGNSA. J was trimmed by 2 bases and V by 2 bases; bases with no gene match: 14. The CDR3 contains 18 residues. CDR3 loop: CASSLPSGRPLRTYEQYF. CDR3 sequence (DNA): TGTGCCAGCAGCTTACCCAGCGGGAGACCACTTCGAACCTACGAGCAGTACTTC. The variable domain in full, with the rest retrieved from reference TRBV7-2 and TRBJ2-7, is GAGVSQSPSNKVTEKGKDVELRCDPISGHTALYWYRQSLGQGLEFLIYFQGNSAPDKSGLPSDRFSAERTGGSVSTLTIQRTQQEDSAVYLCASSLPSGRPLRTYEQYFGPGTRLTVT.

This clone was recorded a few times. This chain links TRBV5-6 with TRBJ2-1; 11 bases align to TRBD2. Losses at the gene ends were 3 bases for V and 4 bases for J; bases not matched to a gene: 6. The length of the CDR3 is 16 residues. Per germline, CDR1 SGHDT and CDR2 YYEEEE. CDR3 protein: CASSSILAGGYNEQFF. CDR3 bases: TGTGCCAGCAGCTCAATTCTAGCGGGAGGTTACAATGAGCAGTTCTTC.

The CDR3 DNA sequence: TGTGCCACCAGTGACTCCCGGGGGGCAGCTGAAAAACTGTTTTTT. Translated, it gives CATSDSRGAAEKLFF. J is TRBJ1-4 and V is TRBV24-1; maybe TRBD1 (6 bases). The length of the CDR3 is 15 residues. V was trimmed by 4 bases and J by 7 bases, leaving 15 bases between them. Germline V gives CDR1 KGHDR, CDR2 SFDVKD.

The chain carries TRBV7-8 and TRBJ2-1; unclear D gene. V gave up 4 bases and J gave up 8 bases, with 9 bases separating them. CDR3 size: 12 residues. Germline-derived CDR1 and CDR2 are SGHVS and FQNEAQ. The CDR3 nucleotides read TGTGCCAGCAGCTCCCCACGGGATGAGCAGTTCTTC. This encodes CASSSPRDEQFF. Filled out from reference TRBV7-8 and TRBJ2-1, the complete variable domain reads GAGVSQSPRYKVAKRGQDVALRCDPISGHVSLFWYQQALGQGPEFLTYFQNEAQLDKSGLPSDRFFAERPEGSVSTLKIQRTQQEDSAVYLCASSSPRDEQFFGPGTRLTVL.

This chain joins TRBV28 and TRBJ1-5, with TRBD1 matching 12 bases. This CDR3 region has 18 residues. Germline CDR1 and CDR2: MDHEN and SYDVKM. The V segment lost 10 bases and the J segment 0 bases; nucleotides outside the gene matches: 13. The chain's CDR3 is CAIKLMGQGASSNQPQHF. In nucleotides, the CDR3 is TGTGCCATCAAACTGATGGGACAGGGGGCAAGTAGCAATCAGCCCCAGCATTTT.

The rearrangement joins TRBV5-1 to TRBJ1-1; D is undetermined. CDR1 and CDR2 (germline): SGHRS, YFSETQ. The V and J ends lost 4 bases and 11 bases respectively, with 21 bases between them. There are 14 residues in the CDR3. The CDR3 reads CASSVSTPANGAFF. CDR3 nucleotides: TGCGCCAGCAGCGTATCGACTCCGGCTAATGGGGCTTTCTTT.

J is TRBJ1-6 and V is TRBV6-5; D might be TRBD1 (6 bases). The V end was cut by 7 bases, the J end by 0 bases, with 10 bases between. Germline V gene sequence: CDR1 MNHEY, CDR2 SVGAGI. The CDR3 loop spans 15 amino acids. CDR3 sequence (DNA): TGTGCCAGCAATCCGGACAGCTCCTATAATTCACCCCTCCACTTT. Its protein product is CASNPDSSYNSPLHF.

This clone was detected only once. The chain recombines TRBV29-1 with TRBJ2-2; D is possibly TRBD2 (5 bases). Germline V lookup: CDR1 SQVTM, CDR2 ANQGSEA. Trimming took off 4 bases at V and 5 bases at J, with 8 bases between the two ends. CDR3 length: 12 residues. As DNA, the CDR3 is TGCAGCGTTGGCCCGGGAACCGGGGAGCTGTTTTTT. Translation: CSVGPGTGELFF.

V and J are TRBV2 and TRBJ1-2; 8 nucleotides align to TRBD1. There are 15 residues in the CDR3. V lost 7 bases, J lost 1 base, and 8 bases stayed unmatched. The germline gives CDR1 SNHLY, CDR2 FYNNEI. In nucleotides, the CDR3 is TGTGCCAGCACCAAAGAACAGGGGGGTAACTATGGCTACACCTTC. As protein: CASTKEQGGNYGYTF.

The V and J genes are TRBV19 and TRBJ2-2; 8 nucleotides align to TRBD1. V shed 6 bases and J 5 bases; nucleotides not matched to a gene: 8. The CDR3 extends over 15 amino acids. Germline CDR1 LNHDA, CDR2 SQIVND (reference sequence). CDR3 region: CASSQGARMTGELFF. As DNA, the CDR3 is TGTGCCAGTAGCCAGGGGGCGAGAATGACCGGGGAGCTGTTTTTT. The complete variable domain, with remaining parts taken from reference TRBV19 and TRBJ2-2, reads DGGITQSPKYLFRKEGQNVTLSCEQNLNHDAMYWYRQDPGQGLRLIYYSQIVNDFQKGDIAEGYSVSREKKESFPLTVTSAQKNPTAFYLCASSQGARMTGELFFGEGSRLTVL.

The chain links TRBV5-4 to TRBJ2-7; 7 nucleotides match TRBD1. In germline, CDR1 is SGHNT, CDR2 YYREEE (reference sequence). This CDR3 comprises 15 residues. With 4 bases clipped from V and 0 bases from J, the junction kept 7 bases outside the gene matches. CDR3 in DNA: TGTGCCAGCAGCAGAACGCGACAGGGCTCCTACGAGCAGTACTTC. It translates to CASSRTRQGSYEQYF. Using reference TRBV5-4 and TRBJ2-7 for the parts outside the CDR3, the full variable domain is ETGVTQSPTHLIKTRGQQVTLRCSSQSGHNTVSWYQQALGQGPQFIFQYYREEENGRGNFPPRFSGLQFPNYSSELNVNALELDDSALYLCASSRTRQGSYEQYFGPGTRLTVT.

The chain joins TRBV27 to TRBJ1-1; 11 bases line up with TRBD1. V was clipped by 7 bases and J by 4 bases; unmatched bases: 8. There are 15 residues in the CDR3. Germline loops: CDR1 MNHEY, CDR2 SMNVEV (reference sequence). CDR3 amino acids: CASNPGTGGGTEAFF. CDR3 DNA sequence: TGTGCCAGCAACCCCGGGACAGGGGGTGGCACTGAAGCTTTCTTT.

The chain carries TRBV29-1 and TRBJ1-1; TRBD1 might be the D (5 bases). Trimming stripped 7 bases from V and 3 bases from J, with 18 bases between. From germline, CDR1 is SQVTM and CDR2 ANQGSEA. The CDR3 has 14 residues. CDR3 in amino acids: CSAAGQGGDTEAFF. The CDR3 region has the DNA TGCAGCGCCGCCGGTCAGGGAGGGGACACTGAAGCTTTCTTT.

The CDR3 bases are TGTGCTAGTGGTTTGGTATCATACAGACACAATGAGCAGTTCTTC. Its protein is CASGLVSYRHNEQFF. The chain uses TRBV12-5 and TRBJ2-1; D gene uncertain. Germline V lookup: CDR1 LGHNT, CDR2 FRNRAP. The CDR3 is made up of 15 amino acids. V was pared by 0 bases and J by 5 bases, with 11 bases between. Drawing the rest from reference TRBV12-5 and TRBJ2-1, the complete variable domain is DARVTQTPRHKVTEMGQEVTMRCQPILGHNTVFWYRQTMMQGLELLAYFRNRAPLDDSGMPKDRFSAEMPDATLATLKIQPSEPRDSAVYFCASGLVSYRHNEQFFGPGTRLTVL.

The rearrangement links TRBV19 to TRBJ1-1; tentatively, D is TRBD1 (5 bases). The CDR3 totals 13 residues. Per germline, CDR1 LNHDA and CDR2 SQIVND (reference sequence). Deletions cut 7 bases from V and 9 bases from J, with 18 bases between. The CDR3 protein is CASKETDRRQAFF. CDR3 sequence (DNA): TGTGCCAGTAAGGAAACTGACAGACGCCAAGCTTTCTTT.

V usage is TRBV6-5 and J usage is TRBJ1-5, with TRBD1 as a possible D gene (6 bases). The CDR3 length is 13 residues. Germline loops: CDR1 MNHEY, CDR2 SVGAGI. V was pared by 6 bases and J by 5 bases, with 11 bases between. For the CDR3, the DNA is TGTGCCAGCAGCGCCAAGGGGGATCAGCCCCAGCATTTT. This codes for CASSAKGDQPQHF.

V gene TRBV3-1 (or the pseudogene TRBV3-2) combines with J gene TRBJ2-5; D unresolved. The CDR3 is 14 residues long. The V end lost 1 base, the J end lost 4 bases, and 10 bases lay between the germline ends. In germline, CDR1 is LGHDT, CDR2 YNNKEL (reference sequence). As DNA, the CDR3 is TGTGCCAGCAGCCAAGGTGCTGGGCGAGAGACCCAGTACTTC. Amino acids: CASSQGAGRETQYF.

The chain links TRBV30 to TRBJ2-6; D is unclear. The CDR3 extends over 13 amino acids. Germline V gene sequence: CDR1 GTSNPN, CDR2 SVGIG (reference sequence). Trimming took off 2 bases at V and 3 bases at J, with 5 bases between the two ends. The CDR3 nucleotides read TGTGCCTGGAGTTTCGGTGGGGCCAACGTCCTGACTTTC. It is translated as CAWSFGGANVLTF.

This chain connects TRBV18 to TRBJ2-6, with TRBD1 matching 7 bases. Losses at the gene ends were 1 base for V and 4 bases for J; bases not matched to a gene: 4. CDR3 length: 16 residues. Germline V gene lookup returns CDR1 KGHSH and CDR2 LQKENI. This CDR3 is CASSPQGTAGANVLTF. CDR3 nucleotides: TGTGCCAGCTCACCACAGGGGACAGCCGGGGCCAACGTCCTGACTTTC.

This clone was detected only once. The chain has TRBV6-5 and TRBJ1-3; 8 bases match TRBD1. The ends lost 9 bases at V and 4 bases at J; junction bases unmatched: 5. This CDR3 is built from 13 residues. The V gene's germline CDR1 is MNHEY and CDR2 SVGAGI. DNA of the CDR3: TGTGCCAGTGTCCGGGACAGGGGAAACACCATATATTTT. Translation gives CASVRDRGNTIYF.